The T cell receptor (beta chain) described here comes from a study of cytomegalovirus exposure and HLA in healthy donors. Healthy people donating bone marrow made up the donors. This CDR3 has 14 amino acids. Per germline, CDR1 SGHDT and CDR2 YYEEEE. Trimming shortened V by 2 bases and J by 5 bases, and 14 bases separated the two germline ends. Study outcomes and limitations: As a later analysis revealed, most CMV-associated TCR beta chains appeared HLA-restricted.

For this clone: The antigen remains undetermined.

The PCR used 60 Vbeta and 13 Jbeta primers. Data came from immunoSEQ multiplex PCR; TCRdb stores just in-frame clones and leaves some out. The repertoire includes some 150,000 clones, around 10% of them detected once, and 1.5% to 2% sits in the top ten. The TCR comes from a male donor in good health and CMV-seronegative. The V and J genes are TRBV5-6 and TRBJ2-7; D is ambiguous. The sample comprised PBMCs. For the CDR3, the DNA is TGTGCCAGCAGCTTACCTGACTTTTTGAACGAGCAGTACTTC. It encodes CASSLPDFLNEQYF. Full variable domain (missing parts from reference TRBV5-6 and TRBJ2-7): DAGVTQSPTHLIKTRGQQVTLRCSPKSGHDTVSWYQQALGQGPQFIFQYYEEEERQRGNFPDRFSGHQFPNYSSELNVNALLLGDSALYLCASSLPDFLNEQYFGPGTRLTVT.